The 20 T cell receptor beta chains presented below share a single source sample, sequenced in a study of T cells expressing NK-cell markers. Reprocessing the 5' RACE reads, TCRdb reports a single entry for every CDR3 protein and omits DNA. Its clone listing holds 550,000 or so distinct CDR3 sequences. The sequenced material came from blood T cells: a sorted CD56 or NKG2C T cell subset, CD4+ or CD8+ T cells, or bulk PBMC T cells (not recorded which). The origin of the receptors is a man between 18 and 29 years old in good health.

The chain has TRBV28 and TRBJ2-1; TCRdb indicates TRBD2, and absent DNA this call remains unverified. The CDR3 has 18 residues. The germline gives CDR1 MDHEN, CDR2 SYDVKM. The CDR3 region is CASSSPLGLAGSYNEQFF.

This rearrangement joins TRBV7-9 to TRBJ2-2. This CDR3 has 17 amino acids. Germline V CDR1 and CDR2: SEHNR, FQNEAQ (reference sequence). CDR3 protein: CASSLVSASRNTGELFF.

The rearrangement joins TRBV4-2 to TRBJ1-4; TCRdb proposes TRBD1, but this gene call is untestable without DNA. Germline CDR1 and CDR2: LGHNA and YNFKEQ. This CDR3 has 16 amino acids. The CDR3 reads CASSQDYRGYNEKLFF.

This chain joins TRBV2 and TRBJ2-7; as DNA is missing, the TRBD2 call by TCRdb cannot be tested. The CDR3 length is 12 residues. The V gene's germline CDR1 is SNHLY and CDR2 FYNNEI. CDR3 in amino acids: CASSGPTYEQYF. Supplemented by reference TRBV2 and TRBJ2-7, the full variable domain reads EPEVTQTPSHQVTQMGQEVILRCVPISNHLYFYWYRQILGQKVEFLVSFYNNEISEKSEIFDDQFSVERPDGSNFTLKIRSTKLEDSAMYFCASSGPTYEQYFGPGTRLTVT.

V usage is TRBV24-1 and J usage is TRBJ2-4; TCRdb outputs TRBD1, but without DNA this stays unchecked. Germline V gene data show CDR1 as KGHDR and CDR2 as SFDVKD. This CDR3 is 16 amino acids long. CDR3 loop: CATSDVRDPLGDIQYF.

The V and J genes are TRBV3-1 and TRBJ2-5; TCRdb returns TRBD2, unconfirmable since there is no DNA. CDR1 is LGHDT, CDR2 YNNKEL, per germline (reference sequence). The CDR3 is 13 residues long. CDR3 sequence reads: CASSPRLAQTQYF.

The V gene is TRBV11-2, the J gene TRBJ2-3; TCRdb picks TRBD1, but there is no DNA to check that call. CDR3 size: 15 residues. Per the germline V gene, CDR1 is SGHAT and CDR2 is FQNNGV. This CDR3 is CASSSNPSGPDTQYF.

The chain links TRBV15 to TRBJ2-5. Germline CDR1 and CDR2: LNHNV and YYDKDF (reference sequence). The length of the CDR3 is 13 residues. The CDR3 region is CATSRDSAETQYF.

The rearrangement links TRBV15 to TRBJ2-3; TCRdb proposes TRBD2, but this gene call is untestable without DNA. The V gene's germline CDR1 is LNHNV and CDR2 YYDKDF (reference sequence). The CDR3 consists of 15 residues. CDR3 protein: CATSRATGGSGTQYF.

The chain couples TRBV15 to TRBJ1-2; TCRdb indicates TRBD1, and absent DNA this call remains unverified. Per the germline V gene, CDR1 is LNHNV and CDR2 is YYDKDF (reference sequence). This CDR3 contains 16 residues. CDR3 sequence: CATSRDVGGFGDGYTF.

This chain joins TRBV27 and TRBJ2-7; TCRdb picks TRBD2, but there is no DNA to check that call. CDR1 MNHEY and CDR2 SMNVEV come from the germline V gene (reference sequence). The CDR3 covers 15 residues. This CDR3 reads CASSTRLAFSFEQYF.

This chain joins TRBV12-3 or TRBV12-4 and TRBJ1-4; absent DNA, TCRdb's TRBD1 call cannot be checked. The CDR3 extends over 16 amino acids. The CDR3 region is CASTPGGSATNEKLFF.

CDR3 in amino acids: CSANPGERDSDTQYF. The rearrangement links TRBV20-1 to TRBJ2-3; TCRdb outputs TRBD2, but without DNA this stays unchecked. CDR3 length: 15 residues. From germline, CDR1 is DFQATT and CDR2 SNEGSKA (reference sequence).

This rearrangement joins TRBV6-5 to TRBJ2-2; TCRdb returns TRBD2, unconfirmable since there is no DNA. CDR1 is MNHEY and CDR2 is SVGAGI in the germline V gene. The CDR3 sequence is 16 residues long. The CDR3 here is CASSYSRVGGTGELFF.

The CDR3 sequence: CASSRGVAGDTDTQYF. This chain joins TRBV12-3 or TRBV12-4 and TRBJ2-3. This CDR3 region has 16 residues.

This rearrangement joins TRBV20-1 to TRBJ2-3; TCRdb's assignment of TRBD1 cannot be checked, as there is no DNA. CDR3 length: 14 amino acids. The V gene's germline CDR1 is DFQATT and CDR2 SNEGSKA (reference sequence). CDR3 region: CSARENRGEHTQYF.

CDR3 region: CASSQASGSWDTGELFF. V is TRBV3-1 and J is TRBJ2-2. The CDR3 contains 17 residues. Germline V gene lookup returns CDR1 LGHDT and CDR2 YNNKEL (reference sequence).

This rearrangement joins TRBV29-1 to TRBJ2-5; lacking DNA, the TRBD2 call made by TCRdb goes unchecked. CDR3 length: 14 amino acids. In germline, CDR1 is SQVTM, CDR2 ANQGSEA. CDR3 loop: CSVESWSLQETQYF.

The chain combines TRBV24-1 with TRBJ2-7; TCRdb names TRBD2, which stays unverified in the absence of DNA. The CDR3 loop spans 18 amino acids. CDR1 KGHDR and CDR2 SFDVKD come from the germline V gene. This chain's CDR3 is CATGTQEAGGPRGYEQYF.

This chain joins TRBV14 and TRBJ2-3; TCRdb's assignment of TRBD2 cannot be checked, as there is no DNA. The CDR3 consists of 14 residues. Looked up from germline, CDR1 is SGHDN and CDR2 is FVKESK. The CDR3: CASASGISTDTQYF.